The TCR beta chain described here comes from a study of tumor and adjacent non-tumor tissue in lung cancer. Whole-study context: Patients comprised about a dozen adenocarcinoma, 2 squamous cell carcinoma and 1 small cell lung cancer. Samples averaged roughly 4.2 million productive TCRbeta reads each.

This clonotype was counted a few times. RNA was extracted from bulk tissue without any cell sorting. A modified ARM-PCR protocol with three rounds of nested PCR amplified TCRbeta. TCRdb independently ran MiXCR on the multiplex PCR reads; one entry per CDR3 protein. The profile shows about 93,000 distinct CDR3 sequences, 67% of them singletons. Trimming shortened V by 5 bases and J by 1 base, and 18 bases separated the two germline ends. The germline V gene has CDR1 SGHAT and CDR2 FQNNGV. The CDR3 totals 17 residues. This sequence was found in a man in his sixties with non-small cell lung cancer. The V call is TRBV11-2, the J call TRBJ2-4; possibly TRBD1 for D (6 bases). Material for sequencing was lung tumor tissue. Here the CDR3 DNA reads TGTGCCAGCAGCCGTGATATCTCAGGGGTCGCCAAAAACATTCAGTACTTC. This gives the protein CASSRDISGVAKNIQYF.